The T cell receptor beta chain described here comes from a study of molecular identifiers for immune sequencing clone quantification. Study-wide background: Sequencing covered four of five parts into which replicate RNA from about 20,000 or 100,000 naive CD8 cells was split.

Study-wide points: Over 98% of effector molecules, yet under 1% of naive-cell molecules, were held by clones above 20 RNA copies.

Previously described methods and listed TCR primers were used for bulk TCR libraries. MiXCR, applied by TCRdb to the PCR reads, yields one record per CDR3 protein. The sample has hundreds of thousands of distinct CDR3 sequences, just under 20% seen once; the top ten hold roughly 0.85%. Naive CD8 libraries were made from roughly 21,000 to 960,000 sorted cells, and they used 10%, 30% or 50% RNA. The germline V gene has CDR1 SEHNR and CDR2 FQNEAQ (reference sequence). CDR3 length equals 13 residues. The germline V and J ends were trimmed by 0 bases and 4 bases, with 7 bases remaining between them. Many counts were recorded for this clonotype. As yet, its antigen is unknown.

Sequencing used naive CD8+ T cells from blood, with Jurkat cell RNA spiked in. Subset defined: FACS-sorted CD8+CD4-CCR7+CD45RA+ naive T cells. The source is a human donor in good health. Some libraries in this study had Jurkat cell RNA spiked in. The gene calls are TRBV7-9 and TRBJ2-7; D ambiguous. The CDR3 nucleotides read TGTGCCAGCAGCTTAGCGAATAGATACGAGCAGTACTTC. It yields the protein CASSLANRYEQYF.